Below are 31 T cell receptor beta chains sequenced from a single sample in a study of cytomegalovirus exposure and HLA in healthy donors. Amplification used 60 Vbeta primers and 13 Jbeta primers. Only in-frame clones appear in the TCRdb table, and some are missing; sequencing was by immunoSEQ multiplex PCR. This repertoire shows 150,000 to 200,000 clones, nearly 70% found once; its top ten account for 10%. Input material: PBMCs. These receptors all stem from a man aged 25-45 years in good health and CMV-seropositive.

The chain joins TRBV10-1 to TRBJ2-6; TRBD1 agrees at 11 bases. This CDR3 is 16 amino acids long. CDR1 WNHNN and CDR2 SYGVQD come from the germline V gene (reference sequence). V trimming: 5 bases; J trimming: 4 bases; junction bases outside the gene matches: 4. CDR3 DNA: TGCGCCAGCAGTAGGACAGGGGGCGCCGGGGCCAACGTCCTGACTTTC. This encodes CASSRTGGAGANVLTF.

This clone was detected only a few times. The chain has TRBV11-1 and TRBJ1-1; D gene unclear. The germline CDR1 and CDR2 sequences are SGHAT and FQDESV (reference sequence). The V end lost 5 bases, the J end lost 1 base, and 8 bases lay between the germline ends. The CDR3 totals 13 residues. The CDR3 region has the DNA TGTGCCAGCAGCCGGTCTCAGAACACTGAAGCTTTCTTT. It yields the protein CASSRSQNTEAFF.

The chain links TRBV5-1 to TRBJ2-3, with 7 bases identical to TRBD2. V was clipped by 0 bases and J by 2 bases; unmatched bases: 6. The CDR3 is 16 amino acids. Germline V lookup: CDR1 SGHRS, CDR2 YFSETQ. CDR3: CASSLAVSGNTDTQYF. The DNA for the CDR3 is TGCGCCAGCAGCTTGGCCGTCAGCGGGAACACAGATACGCAGTATTTT.

The J gene is TRBJ1-5, the V gene TRBV19, with 7 bases that match TRBD1. The CDR3 has 13 residues. CDR1 is LNHDA and CDR2 is SQIVND in the germline V gene (reference sequence). The ends lost 9 bases at V and 6 bases at J; junction bases unmatched: 8. The CDR3 protein is CASTDREGQPQHF. As DNA, the CDR3 is TGTGCCAGCACCGACAGGGAAGGTCAGCCCCAGCATTTT.

The J gene is TRBJ2-1, the V gene TRBV5-1; D might be TRBD1 (5 bases). The germline V gene encodes CDR1 SGHRS and CDR2 YFSETQ. V lost 0 bases and J 2 bases, leaving 12 bases between the germline ends. The CDR3 has 16 amino acids. For the CDR3, the DNA is TGCGCCAGCAGCTTGGCGGGCAGGGTCACCTACAATGAGCAGTTCTTC. Translated, it gives CASSLAGRVTYNEQFF.

This clone is a singleton in its sample. This chain joins TRBV11-2 and TRBJ2-7, with TRBD2 matching 13 bases. Germline CDR1 and CDR2: SGHAT and FQNNGV. V shed 8 bases and J 3 bases; nucleotides not matched to a gene: 4. The CDR3 covers 14 residues. The CDR3 reads CASEGLAGDYEQYF. In nucleotides, the CDR3 is TGTGCCAGCGAAGGACTAGCGGGAGACTACGAGCAGTACTTC.

This rearrangement joins TRBV19 to TRBJ2-7; 10 bases match TRBD2. The length of the CDR3 is 14 residues. V was pared by 6 bases and J by 5 bases, with 7 bases of the junction left unmatched. Germline V CDR1 and CDR2: LNHDA, SQIVND (reference sequence). The CDR3 reads CASSEASGSDEQYF. CDR3 in DNA: TGTGCCAGTAGCGAAGCTAGCGGGAGCGACGAGCAGTACTTC.

CDR3 in amino acids: CASSISRGLYNEQFF. DNA for the CDR3: TGTGCCAGTAGTATATCCAGGGGGCTCTATAATGAGCAGTTCTTC. V and J are TRBV19 and TRBJ2-1; 8 bases fit TRBD1. V trimming: 2 bases; J trimming: 7 bases; junction bases outside the gene matches: 7. The length of the CDR3 is 15 residues. CDR1 is LNHDA, CDR2 SQIVND, per germline (reference sequence).

V usage is TRBV2 and J usage is TRBJ2-1; 12 bases agree with TRBD2. CDR1 and CDR2 from the germline V gene are SNHLY and FYNNEI. The CDR3 sequence is 16 residues long. V shed 3 bases, J shed 6 bases, and the junction held 6 bases outside the gene matches. The CDR3 protein is CASSDVLAGGANEQFF. CDR3 DNA sequence: TGTGCCAGCAGTGACGTACTAGCGGGAGGAGCCAATGAGCAGTTCTTC.

This clone was counted between two and nine times. CDR3 sequence reads: CASSYSKGPGNTIYF. The CDR3 nucleotides are TGTGCCAGCAGTTATTCTAAGGGGCCCGGAAACACCATATATTTT. J is TRBJ1-3 and V is TRBV6-5, with a weak D call TRBD1 (5 bases). The length of the CDR3 is 15 residues. V was trimmed by 3 bases and J by 4 bases, leaving 13 bases between them. Germline CDR1 MNHEY, CDR2 SVGAGI.

The V and J genes are TRBV9 and TRBJ2-1; TRBD2 is a possible D gene (6 bases). Germline V gene data show CDR1 as SGDLS and CDR2 as YYNGEE. This CDR3 is 15 amino acids long. Trimming removed 2 bases at V and 2 bases at J, with 11 bases between. CDR3 in DNA: TGTGCCAGCAGCGTCTCCGGGGGAACCTACAATGAGCAGTTCTTC. Translation gives CASSVSGGTYNEQFF.

This clone came up a few times. The chain carries TRBV4-1 and TRBJ1-2, with 11 bases identical to TRBD1. This CDR3 is 15 amino acids long. Trimming cost V 4 bases and J 3 bases; bases outside gene matches: 4. Germline assignment: CDR1 MGHRA and CDR2 YSYEKL. The DNA for the CDR3 is TGCGCCAGCAGCCCGAGGACAGGGGGCGACTATGGCTACACCTTC. Its protein is CASSPRTGGDYGYTF.

This clone was counted a single time. Sequence at one end of the junction differs from germline and may be a read error. This chain joins TRBV5-1 and TRBJ1-2; 8 bases map to TRBD1. CDR3 length equals 14 residues. Germline assignment: CDR1 SGHRS and CDR2 YFSETQ. CDR3 amino acids: CASSQGQGNYAYTF. DNA for the CDR3: TGCGCCAGCAGCCAAGGACAGGGCAATTATGCCTACACCTTC.

The J gene is TRBJ1-1, the V gene TRBV19, with D possibly TRBD1 on 5 matching bases. The germline V gene has CDR1 LNHDA and CDR2 SQIVND (reference sequence). The CDR3 is 14 amino acids. Trimming cost V 5 bases and J 3 bases, with 13 bases left between them. This CDR3 reads CASSDHLGDTEAFF. The CDR3 DNA follows: TGTGCCAGTAGTGACCACTTAGGGGACACTGAAGCTTTCTTT.

Points on this clone: This same CDR3 is encoded by further DNA sequences in the sample. V and J are TRBV19 and TRBJ2-1, with TRBD1 matching over 10 bases. The germline V gene has CDR1 LNHDA and CDR2 SQIVND (reference sequence). The trim removed 3 bases at V and 7 bases at J, leaving 6 bases unmatched. The CDR3 contains 15 residues. The CDR3 reads CASSIRTGGWNEQFF. The CDR3 DNA follows: TGTGCCAGTAGTATTAGGACAGGGGGGTGGAATGAGCAGTTCTTC.

The J gene is TRBJ2-2, the V gene TRBV9, with D perhaps matching TRBD2 (7 bases). Deletions cut 7 bases from V and 0 bases from J, with 16 bases between. The length of the CDR3 is 16 residues. CDR1 and CDR2 (germline): SGDLS, YYNGEE. The CDR3 region has the DNA TGTGCCAGCGGAGGGGGGGGACTAACGAACACCGGGGAGCTGTTTTTT. Protein sequence: CASGGGGLTNTGELFF.

The V and J genes are TRBV7-6 and TRBJ1-5; TRBD1 is a possible D gene (5 bases). CDR3 length: 13 residues. Germline CDR1 and CDR2: SGHVS and FNYEAQ. Trimming stripped 5 bases from V and 4 bases from J, with 9 bases between. The CDR3 here is CASSIDSNQPQHF. Here the CDR3 DNA reads TGTGCCAGCAGCATCGACAGTAATCAGCCCCAGCATTTT.

The chain recombines TRBV5-6 with TRBJ2-7; D is perhaps TRBD2 (5 bases). Between the trimmed V and J ends, which lost 0 bases and 3 bases, there was a span of 10 bases. This CDR3 is built from 14 residues. Germline lookup yields CDR1 SGHDT and CDR2 YYEEEE. Here the CDR3 DNA reads TGTGCCAGCAGCTTGGGGACTGGAGTCTACGAGCAGTACTTC. This codes for CASSLGTGVYEQYF.

This rearrangement joins TRBV5-8 to TRBJ1-1, with D unresolved. Germline CDR1 SGHTS, CDR2 YDEGEE. The CDR3 is made up of 14 amino acids. V gave up 0 bases and J gave up 2 bases, with 8 bases separating them. The CDR3 loop is CASSLARRNTEAFF. The CDR3 DNA reads as TGTGCCAGCAGCTTGGCGCGGAGAAACACTGAAGCTTTCTTT.

The chain links TRBV7-2 to TRBJ2-1; 15 bases fit TRBD2. The CDR3 length is 15 residues. V trimming: 6 bases; J trimming: 8 bases; junction bases outside the gene matches: 5. Germline V CDR1 and CDR2: SGHTA, FQGNSA. The CDR3 region has the DNA TGTGCCAGCAGTTCCGGACTAGCGGGAGGGTATGAGCAGTTCTTC. This encodes CASSSGLAGGYEQFF.

This rearrangement joins TRBV6-5 to TRBJ2-7; 10 bases are shared with TRBD2. The ends lost 10 bases at V and 4 bases at J; junction bases unmatched: 10. This CDR3 has 14 amino acids. The germline V gene encodes CDR1 MNHEY and CDR2 SVGAGI. CDR3 residues: CATNSGRPSYEQYF. The CDR3 coding sequence is TGTGCCACCAATAGCGGGAGGCCCTCTTACGAGCAGTACTTC.

As concerns this clone: The same CDR3 arises from other DNA sequences in this sample as well. The chain recombines TRBV6-5 with TRBJ2-7; 9 bases match TRBD2. Trimming took 5 bases from V and 2 from J; bases not matched to a gene: 4. CDR1 MNHEY and CDR2 SVGAGI come from the germline V gene. CDR3 length: 14 amino acids. For the CDR3, the DNA is TGTGCCAGCAGTCTAGCGGGGAGGACCTACGAGCAGTACTTC. This translates into CASSLAGRTYEQYF.

The sample holds a few counts of this clone. The gene calls are TRBV14 and TRBJ2-5; D is undetermined. The V end lost 0 bases, the J end lost 7 bases, and 9 bases lay between the germline ends. CDR1 is SGHDN, CDR2 FVKESK, per germline. The CDR3 sequence is 13 residues long. The CDR3 nucleotides are TGTGCCAGCAGCCAAGAAGAGTACGGGACCCAGTACTTC. It specifies CASSQEEYGTQYF.

The chain uses TRBV11-3 and TRBJ2-3; 9 bases fit TRBD2. Per the germline V gene, CDR1 is SGHNT and CDR2 is YENEEA. The V and J ends lost 0 bases and 8 bases, in that order; junction bases with no gene match: 12. The CDR3 length is 17 residues. DNA of the CDR3: TGTGCCAGCAGCTTAGATCTCGCGGCGGGAGGGCCGGTTACGCAGTATTTT. It yields the protein CASSLDLAAGGPVTQYF.

The CDR3 nucleotides are TGCGCCAGCAGTGAGTCGGCGGTCTCCTACGAGCAGTACTTC. Translating it yields CASSESAVSYEQYF. The chain carries TRBV10-1 and TRBJ2-7; D is undetermined. V shed 0 bases and J shed 0 bases, with 6 bases lying between them. The CDR3 loop spans 14 amino acids. The germline V gene has CDR1 WNHNN and CDR2 SYGVQD (reference sequence).

CDR3 nucleotides: TGTGCCAGCAGTGAAGATAGAGGGGGCGGCTATGGCTACACCTTC. Translated, it gives CASSEDRGGGYGYTF. The rearrangement joins TRBV2 to TRBJ1-2, with 7 positions matching TRBD1. The CDR3 covers 15 residues. V lost 1 base to trimming and J lost 4 bases; unmatched junction nucleotides: 6. Germline CDR1 reads SNHLY; CDR2 reads FYNNEI. Looking up the rest from reference TRBV2 and TRBJ1-2 gives the full variable domain: EPEVTQTPSHQVTQMGQEVILRCVPISNHLYFYWYRQILGQKVEFLVSFYNNEISEKSEIFDDQFSVERPDGSNFTLKIRSTKLEDSAMYFCASSEDRGGGYGYTFGSGTRLTVV.

The gene calls are TRBV7-6 and TRBJ2-1, with 9 bases fitting TRBD2. CDR3 length: 21 residues. J gave up 0 bases and V 5 bases, and 20 bases lay outside the gene matches. Germline loops: CDR1 SGHVS, CDR2 FNYEAQ. The CDR3 DNA is TGTGCCAGCAGCAAAACCCCTCCTCGTTTATCACTAGCGGGCTCCTACAATGAGCAGTTCTTC. Translating gives CASSKTPPRLSLAGSYNEQFF. The full variable domain, rest sourced from reference TRBV7-6 and TRBJ2-1, is GAGVSQSPRYKVTKRGQDVALRCDPISGHVSLYWYRQALGQGPEFLTYFNYEAQQDKSGLPNDRFSAERPEGSISTLTIQRTEQRDSAMYRCASSKTPPRLSLAGSYNEQFFGPGTRLTVL.

V usage is TRBV19 and J usage is TRBJ2-3; 8 bases align to TRBD2. The CDR3 is 18 amino acids. The J segment lost 2 bases and the V segment lost 7 bases, leaving 17 bases of the junction unmatched. Germline V gives CDR1 LNHDA, CDR2 SQIVND (reference sequence). Here the CDR3 reads CASTVGGEAGVTTDTQYF. Written as DNA, the CDR3 is TGTGCCAGTACGGTAGGGGGGGAAGCGGGAGTTACCACAGATACGCAGTATTTT.

The CDR3 DNA is TGTGCCAGCACGAAAGGGGGCAGCTCCTACGAGCAGTACTTC. It codes for CASTKGGSSYEQYF. This chain joins TRBV19 and TRBJ2-7; 7 bases align to TRBD1. From germline, CDR1 is LNHDA and CDR2 SQIVND (reference sequence). V was clipped by 9 bases and J by 0 bases; unmatched bases: 8. The CDR3 sequence is 14 residues long.

This chain connects TRBV11-2 to TRBJ2-7, with TRBD2 identical over 8 bases. Trimming at V came to 3 bases and at J to 5 bases, leaving 3 bases not matched to a gene. Per the germline V gene, CDR1 is SGHAT and CDR2 is FQNNGV. The CDR3 consists of 13 residues. As DNA, the CDR3 is TGTGCCAGCAGCTTGCGGGGGGCCAACGAGCAGTACTTC. Residues: CASSLRGANEQYF.

The chain employs TRBV7-2 and TRBJ2-1; TRBD2 matches 12 bases. CDR3 size: 16 residues. Per germline, CDR1 SGHTA and CDR2 FQGNSA. The ends lost 0 bases at V and 9 bases at J; junction bases unmatched: 6. The CDR3 region has the DNA TGTGCCAGCAGCTTAGCGGCGACTAGCGGGAGAGCTGAGCAGTTCTTC. Amino acid sequence: CASSLAATSGRAEQFF.